This T cell receptor (beta chain) was sequenced for a study of T-cell memory formation after mild COVID-19. Findings of the study overall: Memory from before infection featured some responding clones, which suggests cross-reactive memory joined.

The CDR3 loop spans 16 amino acids. Germline V gives CDR1 SGHAT, CDR2 FQNNGV. The junction had 9 bases not matched to a gene; V was cut back by 1 base and J by 4 bases. As to this clonotype: What it binds is unknown.

TCRdb passed the 5' RACE reads through MiXCR, listing each CDR3 protein once. The sample shows tens of thousands of distinct CDR3 sequences, over 5% of them seen only once. Material for sequencing was PBMCs or a T cell subset sorted from them (not recorded which). This receptor was obtained from an adult who had mild COVID-19 (a few samples of this study predate the infection). Cell type and time point are not known. This chain connects TRBV11-2 to TRBJ2-7; TRBD1 matches at 8 bases. The CDR3 bases are TGTGCCAGCAGCTTAGTATTCGGCCAGGGGGCATACGAGCAGTACTTC. It specifies CASSLVFGQGAYEQYF.